Sequencing of this T cell receptor beta chain was carried out in a study of blood T cell repertoires in COVID-19. In the authors' workflow: Quantification of nucleated cells was approximated via reference gene primer amplification. Here immunoSEQ multiplex PCR was the method, and the copy in TCRdb shows in-frame clones only, minus some. V and J calls plus clone size are reproduced from that table; the DNA served to infer D and trimming. The repertoire holds some 260,000 clones, with around 89% as singletons. Material: peripheral blood. The sequence came from a woman aged 25 to 39 with COVID-19, enrolled during active disease.

The CDR3 spells CASSLAGSGGYTF. The CDR3 region has the DNA TGTGCCAGCAGCTTAGCGGGGAGCGGTGGCTACACCTTC. J is TRBJ1-2 and V is TRBV5-6; D gene unclear. Per germline, CDR1 SGHDT and CDR2 YYEEEE. The CDR3 is 13 residues long. The ends were cut back, 2 bases at V and 7 bases at J, with 12 bases in the middle. The entire variable domain, with the rest obtained from reference TRBV5-6 and TRBJ1-2, is as follows: DAGVTQSPTHLIKTRGQQVTLRCSPKSGHDTVSWYQQALGQGPQFIFQYYEEEERQRGNFPDRFSGHQFPNYSSELNVNALLLGDSALYLCASSLAGSGGYTFGSGTRLTVV.